These 8 T cell receptor beta chains came from one sample sequenced in a study of T cell repertoires in cytomegalovirus infection. TCRdb reprocessed the reads via MiXCR and lists one record per CDR3 protein. The data hold 500,000 or so distinct CDR3 sequences, with 16% observed a single time. Material: CD8+ T cells from PBMCs. The receptor set was obtained from a human donor in good health (CMV status not recorded). Some clones in this sample may be carry-over from other donors' samples.

The rearrangement joins TRBV25-1 to TRBJ2-2; possibly TRBD2 for D (6 bases). Deletions cut 3 bases from V and 3 bases from J, with 11 bases between. Germline V gene data show CDR1 as MGHDK and CDR2 as SYGVNS. The CDR3 has 15 residues. CDR3 sequence reads: CASSEGGGDTGELFF. Written as DNA, the CDR3 is TGTGCCAGCAGTGAGGGAGGAGGGGACACCGGGGAGCTGTTTTTT.

The chain couples TRBV20-1 to TRBJ1-2; no clear D. CDR1 DFQATT and CDR2 SNEGSKA come from the germline V gene (reference sequence). V lost 0 bases and J lost 1, with 21 bases in between. The CDR3 spans 18 residues. The CDR3 sequence is CSARDPQDLRRINYGYTF. The CDR3 bases are TGCAGTGCTAGAGATCCGCAGGACCTCCGACGTATTAACTATGGCTACACCTTC.

This clonotype has a handful of counts. V gene TRBV28 combines with J gene TRBJ1-2; 11 bases are a match to TRBD1. V gave up 7 bases and J gave up 6 bases; unmatched junction bases: 7. Germline V gene data show CDR1 as MDHEN and CDR2 as SYDVKM. This CDR3 region has 14 residues. The CDR3 nucleotides read TGTGCCAGCAACTCGGACAGGGGGCAGCATGGCTACACCTTC. It codes for CASNSDRGQHGYTF.

The gene calls are TRBV10-3 and TRBJ2-2; 8 bases agree with TRBD2. The junction had 13 bases not matched to a gene; V was cut back by 8 bases and J by 5 bases. The germline gives CDR1 ENHRY, CDR2 SYGVKD. The CDR3 totals 16 residues. The DNA of the CDR3 is TGTGCCATCCGGAACGGGGCGAGCGGGAGAACCGGGGAGCTGTTTTTT. Amino acid sequence: CAIRNGASGRTGELFF.

This clonotype has a count of ten or more. The gene calls are TRBV27 and TRBJ2-7; perhaps D is TRBD1 or TRBD2 (5 bases each). Germline loops: CDR1 MNHEY, CDR2 SMNVEV (reference sequence). This CDR3 has 14 amino acids. V dropped 3 bases and J dropped 2 bases, with 11 bases sitting between them. CDR3 in DNA: TGTGCCAGCAGTTTTCGAGGGACCGCCTACGAGCAGTACTTC. Translated: CASSFRGTAYEQYF.

As regards this clonotype: Given a much more abundant clone one base away, this may be a read error. V and J are TRBV7-4 and TRBJ1-3; D is unclear. V was trimmed by 9 bases and J by 2 bases, leaving 8 bases between them. CDR3 length equals 12 residues. Germline assignment: CDR1 SGHVT and CDR2 SQSDAQ. CDR3 loop: CARRATGNTIYF. The CDR3 nucleotides are TGTGCCAGAAGGGCAACTGGAAACACCATATATTTT.

This clonotype turned up a few times. CDR3 DNA: TGCAGTGCTAGAGAAACCGGGACAGGGAGCTCCTATAATTCACCCCTCCACTTT. Translation: CSARETGTGSSYNSPLHF. The chain carries TRBV20-1 and TRBJ1-6; 9 bases agree with TRBD1. V lost 0 bases, J lost 0 bases, and 6 bases stayed unmatched. In germline, CDR1 is DFQATT, CDR2 SNEGSKA (reference sequence). The CDR3 length is 18 residues.

As to this clonotype: The CDR3 end shows no conserved phenylalanine or tryptophan, and so a read error is likely. The chain couples TRBV14 to TRBJ2-1; D may correspond to TRBD1 or TRBD2 (5 bases each). V shed 4 bases and J shed 3 bases, with 19 bases lying between them. The germline CDR1 and CDR2 sequences are SGHDN and FVKESK. There are 17 residues in the CDR3. The CDR3 protein is CASSRLRGSPDYNEQFL. The CDR3, as DNA: TGTGCCAGCAGCCGCCTACGGGGCAGTCCCGACTACAATGAGCAGTTCTTA.